This TCR beta chain was found in a study of OX40 agonist ivuxolimab in advanced cancers. The wider study: The dose-escalation cohort had hepatocellular carcinoma, melanoma, renal cell or head and neck cancer. Study-level points and caveats: More expanded clones were found, on average, in CD8+ than in CD4+ T cells. CD4+ and CD8+ blood T cells expanded clonally by week 6 at 0.1 to 3.0 mg/kg.

Enrollment shut out patients with autoimmune disease history or systemic immunosuppression. The method was immunoSEQ multiplex PCR; TCRdb's version includes in-frame clones alone and lacks a portion of them. This sample has some 30,000 clones, with roughly nine tenths found just once. With respect to this clone: Its antigen is undetermined.

The receptor was derived from an adult with an advanced solid tumor such as melanoma, head and neck, liver or kidney cancer. Sequencing was performed on CD4+ or CD8+ T cells sorted from blood, taken in a trial of the OX40 agonist ivuxolimab.

The DNA for the CDR3 is TGTGCCAGCAGTTTCCGCGGGGGAGGCGAGCAGTACTTC. The encoded protein is CASSFRGGGEQYF. The V gene is TRBV28, the J gene TRBJ2-7, with 7 positions matching TRBD2. The CDR3 is made up of 13 amino acids. Germline CDR1 reads MDHEN; CDR2 reads SYDVKM. V shed 3 bases and J 6 bases; nucleotides not matched to a gene: 5.